The T cell receptor (beta chain) under discussion was sequenced for a study of blood T cell repertoires in COVID-19. Study summary: The United States, Italy and Spain supplied acute and convalescent COVID-19 samples. The cDNA or gDNA used as material had been derived from T cells, B-cell-depleted T cells, or PBMCs.

In the authors' methods: Estimation of nucleated cell counts was performed using reference gene primer amplification. Data came from immunoSEQ multiplex PCR; TCRdb stores just in-frame clones and leaves some out. That table is the source of V, J and clone size, and D and trimming were worked out from the DNA. The profile covers about 210,000 clones, with almost 85% appearing a single time and more than 10% taken by the ten largest. Germline V gene sequence: CDR1 ENHRY, CDR2 SYGVKD. The CDR3 has 14 amino acids. V lost 10 bases and J lost 0, with 13 bases in between. The sequence was collected from a woman aged 40 to 50 with acute or convalescent COVID-19. The sample consisted of peripheral blood. The V and J genes are TRBV10-3 and TRBJ1-3, with TRBD1 as a possible D gene (6 bases). CDR3 DNA sequence: TGTGCCACCTCACCAGGGGACTCTGGAAACACCATATATTTT. Translation: CATSPGDSGNTIYF.